This entry features one TCR beta chain sequence. Some clones are missing from TCRdb's copy, which holds only in-frame ones; the method was immunoSEQ multiplex PCR. The table records 85,000 to 100,000 clones, nearly 97% of them present only once. The CDR3 runs 13 residues. Per germline, CDR1 MNHNS and CDR2 SASEGT. Trimming took 2 bases from V and 14 from J; bases not matched to a gene: 6. The entry originates in a study of technical replicates of blood from four donors. The chain employs TRBV6-1 and TRBJ1-6; TRBD1 matches at 7 bases. This receptor was taken from a human donor in good health. Sequences were obtained from T cells isolated from PBMCs. The DNA for the CDR3 is TGTGCCAGCAGTGAACTGGACAGGTCGACCCTCCACTTT. Its translation: CASSELDRSTLHF.